The clone carrying this T cell receptor beta chain was counted once. Its antigen is as yet unknown. This record comes from a study of cytomegalovirus exposure and HLA in healthy donors. V dropped 6 bases and J dropped 7 bases, with 15 bases sitting between them. CDR3 length: 14 residues. Germline V gene sequence: CDR1 MNHEY, CDR2 SVGAGI. Study findings and constraints: Most sequenced TCRs were rare (though some public TCRs occurred in many donors). Three CMV-associated chains were confirmed in vitro to be specific for CMV antigens. With high specificity and sensitivity, the classifier reportedly diagnosed cytomegalovirus status. The tendency of first-cohort TCR clusters to co-occur in the 90 to 150 validation repertoires emerged from a later analysis.

Clones were sequenced by immunoSEQ multiplex PCR, and TCRdb holds only the in-frame ones, with some missing. The table records over 150,000 clones, around 88% of them present only once. The sequence was collected from a man younger than 35 in good health and CMV-seropositive. Sequencing was done on a sample of PBMCs. This chain links TRBV6-5 with TRBJ2-2, with a weak D call TRBD2 (6 bases). The CDR3, as DNA: TGTGCCAGCAGCCCCGAGCGGGCTTTCGGGGAGCTGTTTTTT. This encodes CASSPERAFGELFF.